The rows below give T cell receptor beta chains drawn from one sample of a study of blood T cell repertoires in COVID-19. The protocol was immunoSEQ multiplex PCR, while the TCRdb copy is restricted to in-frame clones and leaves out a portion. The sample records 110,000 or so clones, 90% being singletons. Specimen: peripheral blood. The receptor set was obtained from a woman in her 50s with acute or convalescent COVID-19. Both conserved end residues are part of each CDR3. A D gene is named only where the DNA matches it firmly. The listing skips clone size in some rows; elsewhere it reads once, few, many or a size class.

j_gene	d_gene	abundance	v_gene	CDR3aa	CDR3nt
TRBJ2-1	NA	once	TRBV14	CASSHPTVETNNEQFF	TGTGCCAGCAGCCACCCCACCGTGGAAACTAACAATGAGCAGTTCTTC
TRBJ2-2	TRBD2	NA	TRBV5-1	CASRPDLAGGINPNTGELFF	TGCGCCAGCAGACCCGATCTAGCGGGGGGGATTAACCCGAACACCGGGGAGCTGTTTTTT
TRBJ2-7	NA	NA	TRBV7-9	CASSFGSYEQYF	TGTGCCAGCAGCTTCGGCTCCTACGAGCAGTACTTC
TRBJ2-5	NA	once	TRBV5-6	CASSFSQKPSRGTQYF	TGTGCCAGCAGCTTCAGCCAGAAGCCTAGCCGGGGGACCCAGTACTTC
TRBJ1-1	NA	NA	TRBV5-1	CASSLDSEAFF	TGCGCCAGCAGCTTGGACAGTGAAGCTTTCTTT
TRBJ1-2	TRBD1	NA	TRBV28	CASSFGDSVYGYTF	TGTGCCAGCAGTTTTGGGGACAGTGTCTATGGCTACACCTTC
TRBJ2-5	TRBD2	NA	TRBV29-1	CSVEDLRLAGAQETQYF	TGCAGCGTTGAAGATCTTAGGCTAGCGGGAGCGCAAGAGACCCAGTACTTC
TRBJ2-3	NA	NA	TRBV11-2	CASSLGFGVTADTQYF	TGTGCCAGCAGCTTAGGGTTCGGGGTTACCGCAGATACGCAGTATTTT
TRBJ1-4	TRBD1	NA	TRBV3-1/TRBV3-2	CASSQGRGLTNEKLFF	TGTGCCAGCAGCCAAGGCAGGGGGCTTACTAATGAAAAACTGTTTTTT
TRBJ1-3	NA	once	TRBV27	CASSFANSGNTIYF	TGTGCCAGCAGTTTTGCGAACTCTGGAAACACCATATATTTT
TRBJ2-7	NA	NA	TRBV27	CASSFGGRYEQYF	TGTGCCAGCAGTTTTGGGGGCCGGTACGAGCAGTACTTC
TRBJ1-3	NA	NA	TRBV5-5	CASSMWLGANSGNTIYF	TGTGCCAGCAGCATGTGGTTGGGAGCGAACTCTGGAAACACCATATATTTT
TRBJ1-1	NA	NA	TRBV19	CASGSRAATEAFF	TGTGCCAGTGGGTCCAGGGCGGCCACTGAAGCTTTCTTT
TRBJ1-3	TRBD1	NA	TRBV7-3	CASSSTGGGNTIYF	TGTGCCAGCAGCTCCACAGGGGGCGGAAACACCATATATTTT
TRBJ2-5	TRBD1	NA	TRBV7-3	CASSSWTGDIQETQYF	TGTGCCAGCAGCTCCTGGACAGGGGACATCCAAGAGACCCAGTACTTC
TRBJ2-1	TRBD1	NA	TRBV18	CASSPRTGRSYNEQFF	TGTGCCAGCTCACCCAGGACAGGACGCTCCTACAATGAGCAGTTCTTC
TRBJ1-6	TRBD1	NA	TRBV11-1	CASSWDRGTSPLHF	TGTGCCAGCAGCTGGGACAGGGGGACTTCACCCCTCCACTTT
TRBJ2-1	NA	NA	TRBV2	CASSEHTGYNEQFF	TGTGCCAGCAGTGAACACACAGGGTACAATGAGCAGTTCTTC
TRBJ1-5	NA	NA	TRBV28	CASGQALNQPQHF	TGTGCCAGCGGGCAAGCTTTGAATCAGCCCCAGCATTTT
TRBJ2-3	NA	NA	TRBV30	CAWSVSAGDYKYF	TGTGCCTGGAGTGTCTCTGCAGGGGACTATAAGTATTTT
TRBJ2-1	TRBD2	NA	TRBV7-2	CASSLPGLGRAYNEQFF	TGTGCCAGCAGCCTCCCAGGGCTCGGGAGGGCCTACAATGAGCAGTTCTTC
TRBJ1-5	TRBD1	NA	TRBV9	CASNPGGSNQPQHF	TGTGCCAGCAATCCAGGGGGTAGCAATCAGCCCCAGCATTTT
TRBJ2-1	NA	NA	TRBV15	CATSTGYNEQFF	TGTGCCACCAGCACGGGCTACAATGAGCAGTTCTTC
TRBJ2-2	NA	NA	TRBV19	CASSIDWRAEAGELFF	TGTGCCAGTAGTATAGACTGGCGGGCCGAGGCCGGGGAGCTGTTTTTT
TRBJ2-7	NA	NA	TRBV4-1	CASSQAAGQEQYF	TGCGCCAGCAGCCAAGCCGCAGGCCAAGAGCAGTACTTC
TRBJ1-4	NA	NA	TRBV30	CAWRGGEKLFF	TGTGCCTGGCGGGGGGGTGAAAAACTGTTTTTT
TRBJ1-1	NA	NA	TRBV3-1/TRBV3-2	CASSQTTVNTEAFF	TGTGCCAGCAGCCAAACGACAGTGAACACTGAAGCTTTCTTT
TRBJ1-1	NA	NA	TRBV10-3	CAIRQLTGMGEAFF	TGTGCCATCAGACAATTAACAGGGATGGGGGAAGCTTTCTTT
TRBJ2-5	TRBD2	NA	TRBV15	CATSITGSIAGGPRETQYF	TGTGCCACCAGCATCACCGGCAGTATAGCGGGAGGGCCGCGGGAGACCCAGTACTTC
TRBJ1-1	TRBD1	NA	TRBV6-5	CASRTGGNSEAFF	TGTGCCAGCAGAACAGGGGGCAACTCTGAAGCTTTCTTT
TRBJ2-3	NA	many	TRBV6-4	CASSDSGQPTDTQYF	TGTGCCAGCAGTGACTCAGGACAACCCACAGATACGCAGTATTTT
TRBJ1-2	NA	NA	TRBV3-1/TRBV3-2	CASSQDIGGYGYTF	TGTGCCAGCAGCCAAGATATAGGGGGCTATGGCTACACCTTC
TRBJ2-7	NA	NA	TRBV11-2	CASSLGQNYEQYF	TGTGCCAGCAGCTTAGGGCAGAACTACGAGCAGTACTTC
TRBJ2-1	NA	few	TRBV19	CASRREASSYNEQFF	TGTGCCAGTAGGAGGGAGGCGAGCTCCTACAATGAGCAGTTCTTC
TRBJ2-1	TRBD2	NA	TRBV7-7	CASSLYSGVSNEQFF	TGTGCCAGCAGCTTATATAGCGGGGTCTCCAATGAGCAGTTCTTC
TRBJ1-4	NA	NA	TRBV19	CASSRDRTNEKLFF	TGTGCCAGTAGTAGAGACCGAACTAATGAAAAACTGTTTTTT
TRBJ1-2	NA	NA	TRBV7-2	CASSSRRNYGYTF	TGTGCCAGCAGCTCGAGGAGAAACTATGGCTACACCTTC
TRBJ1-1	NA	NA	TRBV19	CASTSRMNTEAFF	TGTGCCAGTACTTCCAGGATGAACACTGAAGCTTTCTTT
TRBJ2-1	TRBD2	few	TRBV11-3	CASSNGLASNEQFF	TGTGCCAGCAGCAATGGACTAGCATCCAATGAGCAGTTCTTC